What follows are 6 T cell receptor beta chains derived from one specimen sequenced in a study of T cell responses to AZD1222 COVID-19 vaccine. Clones were read by immunoSEQ multiplex PCR, and TCRdb kept only the in-frame ones, dropping some. The sample has about 140,000 clones, approximately 90% seen once. This sample comprised peripheral blood, obtained 28 days after the second AZD1222 dose. The receptors were sampled from an adult who received the AZD1222 COVID-19 vaccine.

The CDR3 sequence is CASSLNGLVGEQYF. CDR3 bases: TGCGCCAGCAGCCTAAATGGACTAGTTGGCGAGCAGTACTTC. The V and J genes are TRBV5-1 and TRBJ2-7; 7 bases map to TRBD2. The germline gives CDR1 SGHRS, CDR2 YFSETQ. There are 14 residues in the CDR3. The ends lost 4 bases at V and 6 bases at J; junction bases unmatched: 10.

The chain combines TRBV19 with TRBJ1-3; 8 nucleotides agree with TRBD1. With V trimmed by 5 bases and J by 1 base, 4 bases remained unmatched. Germline V lookup: CDR1 LNHDA, CDR2 SQIVND (reference sequence). CDR3 size: 15 residues. The DNA for the CDR3 is TGTGCCAGTAGTCCCGACAGGGGATCTGGAAACACCATATATTTT. Translating gives CASSPDRGSGNTIYF.

J is TRBJ1-2 and V is TRBV5-1; D ambiguous. From germline, CDR1 is SGHRS and CDR2 YFSETQ. CDR3 length: 16 residues. Between the trimmed V and J ends, which lost 0 bases and 0 bases, there was a span of 12 bases. CDR3 sequence: CASSLGREAPNYGYTF. In nucleotides, the CDR3 is TGCGCCAGCAGCTTGGGGAGGGAGGCTCCTAACTATGGCTACACCTTC.

The chain is built from TRBV30 and TRBJ2-5; tentatively, D is TRBD1 or TRBD2 (5 bases each). V was clipped by 2 bases and J by 4 bases, with 8 bases between them. The CDR3 is made up of 12 amino acids. The germline gives CDR1 GTSNPN, CDR2 SVGIG (reference sequence). This CDR3 is CAWSMGPETQYF. DNA of the CDR3: TGTGCCTGGAGTATGGGACCAGAGACCCAGTACTTC.

The chain employs TRBV7-2 and TRBJ2-5, with D unresolved. CDR3 length equals 15 residues. Germline V gene lookup returns CDR1 SGHTA and CDR2 FQGNSA. The V and J ends lost 2 bases and 4 bases respectively, with 14 bases between them. The CDR3 sequence: CASSLILETRETQYF. The CDR3 DNA sequence: TGTGCCAGCAGCTTAATTTTGGAGACCCGAGAGACCCAGTACTTC.

The CDR3 DNA follows: TGTGCCAGCAGCCCTCTTGCGGGAGGGCCCCATGAGCAGTTCTTC. Amino acids: CASSPLAGGPHEQFF. V gene TRBV3-1 (or the pseudogene TRBV3-2) combines with J gene TRBJ2-1, with 9 bases that match TRBD2. J was trimmed by 8 bases and V by 4 bases; bases with no gene match: 9. Germline assignment: CDR1 LGHDT and CDR2 YNNKEL (reference sequence). There are 15 residues in the CDR3.